The text below deals with one T cell receptor (beta chain). The CDR3 covers 14 residues. V dropped 4 bases and J dropped 0 bases, with 12 bases sitting between them. Germline CDR1 is SQVTM and CDR2 is ANQGSEA. The sample comes from a study of blood T cell repertoires in COVID-19. Study as a whole: Whether acute or convalescent, the COVID-19 samples came from the United States, Italy and Spain. PBMCs, B-cell-depleted T cells, or T cells were the source of the cDNA or gDNA that made up the material.

Only in-frame clones appear in the TCRdb table, and some are missing; sequencing was by immunoSEQ multiplex PCR. Here the sample spans under 200,000 clones, 88% being singletons. The sample taken for sequencing was peripheral blood. The J gene is TRBJ1-1, the V gene TRBV29-1; a possible D gene is TRBD1 (6 bases). The source is a man aged 40-49 years with active or convalescent COVID-19. DNA for the CDR3: TGCAGCGTTGGAAGTCAGGGGATGAACACTGAAGCTTTCTTT. Translated: CSVGSQGMNTEAFF. Looking up the rest from reference TRBV29-1 and TRBJ1-1 gives the full variable domain: SAVISQKPSRDICQRGTSLTIQCQVDSQVTMMFWYRQQPGQSLTLIATANQGSEATYESGFVIDKFPISRPNLTFSTLTVSNMSPEDSSIYLCSVGSQGMNTEAFFGQGTRLTVV.